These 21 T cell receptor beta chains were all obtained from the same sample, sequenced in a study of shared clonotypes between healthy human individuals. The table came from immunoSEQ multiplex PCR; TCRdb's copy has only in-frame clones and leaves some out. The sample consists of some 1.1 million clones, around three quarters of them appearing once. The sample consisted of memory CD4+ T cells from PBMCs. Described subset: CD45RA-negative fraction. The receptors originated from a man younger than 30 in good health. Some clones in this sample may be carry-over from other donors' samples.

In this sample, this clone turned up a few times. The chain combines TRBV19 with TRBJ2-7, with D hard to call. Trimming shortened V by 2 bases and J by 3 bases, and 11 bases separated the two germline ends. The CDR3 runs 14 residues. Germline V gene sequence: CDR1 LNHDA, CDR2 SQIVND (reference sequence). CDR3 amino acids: CASSIKGQSYEQYF. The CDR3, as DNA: TGTGCCAGTAGTATAAAAGGTCAGAGCTACGAGCAGTACTTC.

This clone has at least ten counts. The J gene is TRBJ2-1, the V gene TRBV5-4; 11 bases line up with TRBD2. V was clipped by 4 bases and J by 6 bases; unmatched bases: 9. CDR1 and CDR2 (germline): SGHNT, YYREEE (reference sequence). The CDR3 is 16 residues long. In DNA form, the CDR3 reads TGTGCCAGCAGCCTACACAGACTAGCGGGAAGCAATGAGCAGTTCTTC. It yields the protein CASSLHRLAGSNEQFF.

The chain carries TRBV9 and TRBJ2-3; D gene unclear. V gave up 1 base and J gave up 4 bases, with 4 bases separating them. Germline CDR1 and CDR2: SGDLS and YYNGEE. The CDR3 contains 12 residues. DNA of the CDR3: TGTGCCAGCAGCGTACAGTCAGATACGCAGTATTTT. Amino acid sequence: CASSVQSDTQYF.

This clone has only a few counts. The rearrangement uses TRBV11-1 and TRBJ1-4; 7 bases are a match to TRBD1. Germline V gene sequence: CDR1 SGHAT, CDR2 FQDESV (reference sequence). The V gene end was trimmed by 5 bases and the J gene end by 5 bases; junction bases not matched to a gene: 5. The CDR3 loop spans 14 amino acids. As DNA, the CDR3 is TGTGCCAGCAGCGCCGACAGGGTAAATGAAAAACTGTTTTTT. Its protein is CASSADRVNEKLFF. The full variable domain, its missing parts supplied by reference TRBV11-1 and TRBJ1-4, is EAEVAQSPRYKITEKSQAVAFWCDPISGHATLYWYRQILGQGPELLVQFQDESVVDDSQLPKDRFSAERLKGVDSTLKIQPAELGDSAMYLCASSADRVNEKLFFGSGTQLSVL.

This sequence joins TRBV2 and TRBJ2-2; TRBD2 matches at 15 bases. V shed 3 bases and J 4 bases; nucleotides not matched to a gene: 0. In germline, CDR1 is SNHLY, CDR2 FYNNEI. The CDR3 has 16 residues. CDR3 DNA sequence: TGTGCCAGCAGTGAGGGACTAGCGGGAGGCACCGGGGAGCTGTTTTTT. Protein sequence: CASSEGLAGGTGELFF.

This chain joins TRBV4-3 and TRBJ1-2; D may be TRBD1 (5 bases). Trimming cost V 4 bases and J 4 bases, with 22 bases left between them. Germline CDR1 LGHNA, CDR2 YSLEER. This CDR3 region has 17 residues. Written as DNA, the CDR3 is TGCGCCAGCAGCCCAGTATCCGCCGGCGGGGGAGTCTATGGCTACACCTTC. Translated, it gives CASSPVSAGGGVYGYTF.

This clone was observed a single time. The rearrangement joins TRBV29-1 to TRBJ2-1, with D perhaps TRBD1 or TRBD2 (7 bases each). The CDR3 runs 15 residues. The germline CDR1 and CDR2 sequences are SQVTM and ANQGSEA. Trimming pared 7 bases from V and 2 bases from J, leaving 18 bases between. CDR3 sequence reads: CSAPLGGGAYNEQFF. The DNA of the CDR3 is TGCAGCGCCCCTTTGGGAGGGGGCGCCTACAATGAGCAGTTCTTC.

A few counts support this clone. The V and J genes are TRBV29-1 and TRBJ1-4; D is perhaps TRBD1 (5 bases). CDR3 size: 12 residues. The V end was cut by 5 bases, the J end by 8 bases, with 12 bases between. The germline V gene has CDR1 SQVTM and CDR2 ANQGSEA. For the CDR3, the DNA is TGCAGCGTTCGACAGTCGCGCGAAAAACTGTTTTTT. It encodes CSVRQSREKLFF.

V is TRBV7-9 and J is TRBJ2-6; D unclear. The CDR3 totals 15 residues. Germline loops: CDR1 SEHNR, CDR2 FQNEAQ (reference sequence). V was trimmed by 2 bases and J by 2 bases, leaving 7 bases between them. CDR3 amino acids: CASSLSLPGANVLTF. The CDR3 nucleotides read TGTGCCAGCAGCTTAAGTCTGCCTGGGGCCAACGTCCTGACTTTC.

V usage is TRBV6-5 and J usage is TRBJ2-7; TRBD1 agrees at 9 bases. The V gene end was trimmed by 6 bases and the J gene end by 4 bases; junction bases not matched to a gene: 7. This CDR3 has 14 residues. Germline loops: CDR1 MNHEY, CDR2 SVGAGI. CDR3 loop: CASRLTGGLYEQYF. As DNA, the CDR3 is TGTGCCAGCAGACTGACAGGGGGGTTGTACGAGCAGTACTTC.

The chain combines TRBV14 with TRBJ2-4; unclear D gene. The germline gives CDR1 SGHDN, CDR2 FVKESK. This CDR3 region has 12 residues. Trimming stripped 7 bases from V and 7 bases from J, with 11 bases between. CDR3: CASTADMNIQYF. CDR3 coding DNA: TGTGCCAGCACAGCAGACATGAACATTCAGTACTTC.

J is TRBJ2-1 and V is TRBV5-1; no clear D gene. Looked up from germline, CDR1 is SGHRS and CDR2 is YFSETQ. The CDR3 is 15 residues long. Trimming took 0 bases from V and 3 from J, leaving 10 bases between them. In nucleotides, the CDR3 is TGCGCCAGCAGCTTGGTGGGGTTTGACTACAATGAGCAGTTCTTC. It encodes CASSLVGFDYNEQFF.

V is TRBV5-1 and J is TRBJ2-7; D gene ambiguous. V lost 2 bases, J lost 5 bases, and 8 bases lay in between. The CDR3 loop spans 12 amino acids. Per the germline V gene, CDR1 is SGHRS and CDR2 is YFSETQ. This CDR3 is CASSLVTDEQYF. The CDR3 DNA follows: TGCGCCAGCAGCTTAGTTACAGACGAGCAGTACTTC. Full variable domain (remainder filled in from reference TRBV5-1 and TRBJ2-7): KAGVTQTPRYLIKTRGQQVTLSCSPISGHRSVSWYQQTPGQGLQFLFEYFSETQRNKGNFPGRFSGRQFSNSRSEMNVSTLELGDSALYLCASSLVTDEQYFGPGTRLTVT.

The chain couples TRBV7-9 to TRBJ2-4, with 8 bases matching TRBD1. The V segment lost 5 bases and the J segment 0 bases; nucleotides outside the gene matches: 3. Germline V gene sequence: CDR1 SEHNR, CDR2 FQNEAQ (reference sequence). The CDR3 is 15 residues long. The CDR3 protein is CASSRDRLAKNIQYF. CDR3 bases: TGTGCCAGCAGCCGGGACAGGCTAGCCAAAAACATTCAGTACTTC.

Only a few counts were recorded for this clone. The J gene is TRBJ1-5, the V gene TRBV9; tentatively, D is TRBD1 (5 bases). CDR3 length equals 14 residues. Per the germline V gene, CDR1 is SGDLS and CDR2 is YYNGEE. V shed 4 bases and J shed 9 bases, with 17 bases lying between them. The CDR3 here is CASSPRQQQGPQHF. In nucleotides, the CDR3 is TGTGCCAGCAGCCCGCGACAGCAGCAGGGGCCCCAGCATTTT.

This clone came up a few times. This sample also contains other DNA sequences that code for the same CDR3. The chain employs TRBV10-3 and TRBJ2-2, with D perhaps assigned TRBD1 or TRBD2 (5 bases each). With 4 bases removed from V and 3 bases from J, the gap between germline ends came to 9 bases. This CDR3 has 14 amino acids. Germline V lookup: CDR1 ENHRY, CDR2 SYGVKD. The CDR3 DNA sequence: TGTGCCATCAGTGGGGACCGAGACACCGGGGAGCTGTTTTTT. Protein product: CAISGDRDTGELFF.

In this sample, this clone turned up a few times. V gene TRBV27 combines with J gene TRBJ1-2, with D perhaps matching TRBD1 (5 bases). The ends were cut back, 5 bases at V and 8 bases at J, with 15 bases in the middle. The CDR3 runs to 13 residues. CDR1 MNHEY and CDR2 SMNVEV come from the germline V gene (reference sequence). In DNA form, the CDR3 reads TGTGCCAGCAGTCGGTCGAGGGACTCCGGCTACACCTTC. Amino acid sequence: CASSRSRDSGYTF.

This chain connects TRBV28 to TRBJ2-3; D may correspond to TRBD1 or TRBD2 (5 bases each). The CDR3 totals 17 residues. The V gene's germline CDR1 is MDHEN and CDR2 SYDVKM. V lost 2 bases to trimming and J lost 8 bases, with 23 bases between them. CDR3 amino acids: CASSLEAVGTASGTQYF. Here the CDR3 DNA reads TGTGCCAGCAGTTTAGAAGCGGTTGGGACGGCGTCCGGTACGCAGTATTTT.

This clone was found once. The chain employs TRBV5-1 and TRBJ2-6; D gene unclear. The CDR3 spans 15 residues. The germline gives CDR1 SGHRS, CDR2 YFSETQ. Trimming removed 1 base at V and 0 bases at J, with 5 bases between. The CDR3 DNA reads TGCGCCAGCAGCTTGTGGTTCTCTGGGGCCAACGTCCTGACTTTC. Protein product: CASSLWFSGANVLTF.

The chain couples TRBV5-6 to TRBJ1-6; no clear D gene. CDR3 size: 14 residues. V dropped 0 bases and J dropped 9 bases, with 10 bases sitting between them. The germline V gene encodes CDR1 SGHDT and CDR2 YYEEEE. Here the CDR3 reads CASSLAGQFSPLHF. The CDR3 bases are TGTGCCAGCAGCTTGGCCGGCCAGTTTTCACCCCTCCACTTT.

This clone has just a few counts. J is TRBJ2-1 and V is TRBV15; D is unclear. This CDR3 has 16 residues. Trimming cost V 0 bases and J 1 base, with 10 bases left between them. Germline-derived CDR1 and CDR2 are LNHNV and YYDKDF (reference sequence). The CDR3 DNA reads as TGTGCCACCAGCAGAGATCGCGCCCGATCCTACAATGAGCAGTTCTTC. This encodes CATSRDRARSYNEQFF.